These 12 T cell receptor beta chains were sequenced from one sample in a study of T cell responses to AZD1222 COVID-19 vaccine. Using immunoSEQ multiplex PCR, the repertoire was profiled, and TCRdb retains in-frame clones only, with some absent. This table has roughly 140,000 clones, roughly nine tenths appearing once. This specimen consisted of peripheral blood, obtained 28 days after the second AZD1222 dose. The receptors were sampled from an adult who received the AZD1222 COVID-19 vaccine.

The chain recombines TRBV4-2 with TRBJ1-3, with D maybe TRBD1 (5 bases). Germline V CDR1 and CDR2: LGHNA, YNFKEQ. V was pared by 4 bases and J by 0 bases, with 13 bases between. This CDR3 is 16 amino acids long. The CDR3 DNA reads as TGTGCCAGCAGCCCCCTAGAGGGGTCCTCTGGAAACACCATATATTTT. It codes for CASSPLEGSSGNTIYF.

Points on this clone: Germline is not matched at one junction end, which may reflect a read error. V gene TRBV28 combines with J gene TRBJ1-1, with 9 bases matching TRBD1. Germline V gives CDR1 MDHEN, CDR2 SYDVKM. CDR3 length equals 14 residues. The CDR3 region is CASSSPGQGLFKPF. Here the CDR3 DNA reads TGTGCCAGCAGTTCCCCGGGACAGGGATTATTTAAACCGTTT.

The chain employs TRBV28 and TRBJ2-7; D tentatively reads TRBD1 or TRBD2 (5 bases each). There are 14 residues in the CDR3. V dropped 0 bases and J dropped 2 bases, with 8 bases sitting between them. CDR1 and CDR2 (germline): MDHEN, SYDVKM. Written as DNA, the CDR3 is TGTGCCAGCAGTTTATGGGGGGTCCCCTACGAGCAGTACGTC. It is translated as CASSLWGVPYEQYV.

The chain has TRBV2 and TRBJ1-2, with 7 bases fitting TRBD1. Germline V gene data show CDR1 as SNHLY and CDR2 as FYNNEI. This CDR3 contains 15 residues. V was clipped by 6 bases and J by 8 bases; unmatched bases: 15. CDR3 sequence (DNA): TGTGCCAGCAGCCCGGGACAGCCCGCTGCGGGGGGCTACACCTTC. Its translation: CASSPGQPAAGGYTF.

The chain couples TRBV7-6 to TRBJ1-6; 9 positions match TRBD1. V dropped 6 bases and J dropped 8; count of bases not matched to a gene: 2. The germline V gene has CDR1 SGHVS and CDR2 FNYEAQ. The CDR3 consists of 13 residues. The CDR3: CASSRTGDSPLHF. The CDR3 bases are TGTGCCAGCAGTCGGACAGGGGATTCACCCCTCCACTTT.

The rearrangement links TRBV30 to TRBJ1-3; TRBD1 agrees at 7 bases. Germline V gene sequence: CDR1 GTSNPN, CDR2 SVGIG (reference sequence). This CDR3 has 17 residues. The J segment lost 1 base and the V segment lost 0 bases, leaving 9 bases of the junction unmatched. CDR3 protein: CAWSVRGGRASGNTIYF. Written as DNA, the CDR3 is TGTGCCTGGAGTGTACGAGGGGGCAGGGCGTCTGGAAACACCATATATTTT. The entire variable domain, with the rest obtained from reference TRBV30 and TRBJ1-3, is as follows: SQTIHQWPATLVQPVGSPLSLECTVEGTSNPNLYWYRQAAGRGLQLLFYSVGIGQISSEVPQNLSASRPQDRQFILSSKKLLLSDSGFYLCAWSVRGGRASGNTIYFGEGSWLTVV.

This chain links TRBV7-9 with TRBJ1-2; 8 bases are a match to TRBD1. Germline-derived CDR1 and CDR2 are SEHNR and FQNEAQ (reference sequence). Losses at the gene ends were 1 base for V and 0 bases for J; bases not matched to a gene: 1. The length of the CDR3 is 15 residues. The CDR3 loop is CASSLGTGTNYGYTF. The CDR3 DNA sequence: TGTGCCAGCAGCTTAGGGACAGGGACTAACTATGGCTACACCTTC.

This chain uses TRBV6-5 with TRBJ2-6; D gene ambiguous. The V end was cut by 8 bases, the J end by 0 bases, with 11 bases between. CDR1 MNHEY and CDR2 SVGAGI come from the germline V gene. The CDR3 runs to 15 residues. The CDR3 spells CASEVTPSGANVLTF. The DNA for the CDR3 is TGTGCCAGCGAAGTCACCCCCTCTGGGGCCAACGTCCTGACTTTC.

The chain carries TRBV4-3 and TRBJ2-1, with D perhaps TRBD1 or TRBD2 (6 bases each). Trimming stripped 1 base from V and 2 bases from J, with 9 bases between. Germline V lookup: CDR1 LGHNA, CDR2 YSLEER. The CDR3 sequence is 15 residues long. Here the CDR3 reads CASSQAGAPYNEQFF. CDR3 nucleotides: TGCGCCAGCAGCCAAGCGGGGGCCCCCTACAATGAGCAGTTCTTC.

A few counts support this clone. This rearrangement joins TRBV6-1 to TRBJ2-3; 10 bases map to TRBD2. The CDR3 has 18 residues. CDR1 and CDR2 from the germline V gene are MNHNS and SASEGT. V gave up 1 base and J gave up 5 bases; unmatched junction bases: 12. DNA for the CDR3: TGTGCCAGCAGTGAAGGGGTTCGAGCGGGAGGGCGTAGAGATACGCAGTATTTT. It translates to CASSEGVRAGGRRDTQYF.

The rearrangement links TRBV4-1 to TRBJ1-1; no reliable D call. There are 13 residues in the CDR3. V was shortened by 6 bases and J by 6 bases, with 14 bases between the two germline ends. Germline CDR1 is MGHRA and CDR2 is YSYEKL. Here the CDR3 DNA reads TGCGCCAGCAGTCCATCATCGGGCCCTGAAGCTTTCTTT. It specifies CASSPSSGPEAFF.

The chain joins TRBV10-2 to TRBJ2-2, with D hard to call. Between the trimmed V and J ends, which lost 2 bases and 7 bases, there was a span of 14 bases. The V gene's germline CDR1 is WSHSY and CDR2 SAAADI. The CDR3 runs 15 residues. The DNA for the CDR3 is TGCGCCAGCAGTGAGCCCGGAGTAGGAATCGGGGAGCTGTTTTTT. Its translation: CASSEPGVGIGELFF.